The 31 T cell receptor beta chains below all came from one sample that was sequenced in a study of cytomegalovirus exposure and HLA in healthy donors. The PCR employed 60 Vbeta primers together with 13 Jbeta primers. Data came from immunoSEQ multiplex PCR; TCRdb stores just in-frame clones and leaves some out. The table records about 150,000 clones, just under 75% of them present only once. Sequences were obtained from PBMCs. The source of these receptors is a woman under 30 in good health and CMV-seronegative.

This clone was detected a few times. V gene TRBV21-1 combines with J gene TRBJ1-2; no DNA check was done on the table's D call, TRBD1. TRBV21-1 is a pseudogene locus. The CDR3 contains 17 residues. CDR3 region: CASSPVGGGQGRDGYTF. For the CDR3, the DNA is TGTGCCAGCAGCCCGGTCGGGGGAGGACAGGGGAGAGATGGCTACACCTTC.

V usage is TRBV10-2 and J usage is TRBJ1-1; 7 bases are a match to TRBD1. The CDR3 covers 20 residues. Unmatched junction bases numbered 22, after V lost 6 bases and J lost 0 bases. CDR1 and CDR2 from the germline V gene are WSHSY and SAAADI. The CDR3 region has the DNA TGCGCCAGCAGCCCACTATTGATCACCAGGGGGGAGATCCTGAACACTGAAGCTTTCTTT. It codes for CASSPLLITRGEILNTEAFF.

The chain is built from TRBV6-4 and TRBJ1-5, with a tentative D call TRBD1 (5 bases). Germline V gene lookup returns CDR1 MRHNA and CDR2 SNTAGT. Trimming removed 9 bases from V and 2 bases from J, with 14 bases in between. The CDR3 contains 14 residues. CDR3 coding DNA: TGTGCCAGACAGGAGAAAGGACGCAATCAGCCCCAGCATTTT. Its protein product is CARQEKGRNQPQHF.

The chain recombines TRBV28 with TRBJ2-7, with TRBD1 as a possible D gene (6 bases). The CDR3 is 17 residues long. The V and J ends lost 5 bases and 10 bases respectively, with 30 bases between them. Per the germline V gene, CDR1 is MDHEN and CDR2 is SYDVKM. The CDR3 sequence is CASSTPSLGRDTETQYF. The CDR3 region has the DNA TGTGCCAGCAGTACCCCTTCCCTGGGCCGGGACACGGAAACCCAGTACTTC.

This chain links TRBV7-9 with TRBJ1-2; no clear D. Trimming took off 1 base at V and 3 bases at J, with 9 bases between the two ends. The CDR3 is made up of 14 amino acids. Germline V gene sequence: CDR1 SEHNR, CDR2 FQNEAQ (reference sequence). The CDR3 DNA is TGTGCCAGCAGCTTAGGGAGGCAGGACTATGGCTACACCTTC. Protein sequence: CASSLGRQDYGYTF.

The CDR3 nucleotides are TGTGCCAGCAGCGTAGCTCAGGGGGCTGTTGAGCAGTTCTTC. Its translation: CASSVAQGAVEQFF. The J gene is TRBJ2-1, the V gene TRBV9; 8 bases agree with TRBD1. This CDR3 has 14 residues. J was trimmed by 9 bases and V by 0 bases; bases with no gene match: 5. The germline V gene encodes CDR1 SGDLS and CDR2 YYNGEE.

V usage is TRBV5-8 and J usage is TRBJ2-1, with a weak D call TRBD1 (6 bases). Germline-derived CDR1 and CDR2 are SGHTS and YDEGEE. With 0 bases removed from V and 4 bases from J, the gap between germline ends came to 14 bases. CDR3 length: 16 amino acids. DNA of the CDR3: TGTGCCAGCAGCTTGGCCCACAGGGTTTTATACAATGAGCAGTTCTTC. Translation gives CASSLAHRVLYNEQFF.

V is TRBV4-3 and J is TRBJ2-7, with D perhaps TRBD2 (5 bases). Trimming left V 1 base short and J 0 bases short, with 10 bases between. The CDR3 is made up of 15 amino acids. From germline, CDR1 is LGHNA and CDR2 YSLEER. The CDR3 DNA follows: TGCGCCAGCAGCCAAGGAAGCGGTAGCTCCTACGAGCAGTACTTC. This gives the protein CASSQGSGSSYEQYF.

The chain joins TRBV7-2 to TRBJ1-1; 12 bases line up with TRBD1. The CDR3 is 16 residues long. The J segment lost 3 bases and the V segment lost 5 bases, leaving 7 bases of the junction unmatched. Germline V CDR1 and CDR2: SGHTA, FQGNSA. The chain's CDR3 is CASSPGTGGVYTEAFF. In DNA form, the CDR3 reads TGTGCCAGCAGCCCCGGGACAGGGGGCGTTTACACTGAAGCTTTCTTT.

This clone appeared a few times. The chain uses TRBV11-2 and TRBJ1-5, with TRBD1 as a possible D gene (5 bases). With 6 bases removed from V and 2 bases from J, the gap between germline ends came to 11 bases. This CDR3 spans 14 amino acids. Germline V gene sequence: CDR1 SGHAT, CDR2 FQNNGV. The CDR3 reads CASSYDSGNQPQHF. The CDR3 DNA sequence: TGTGCCAGCAGTTACGACAGCGGCAATCAGCCCCAGCATTTT.

This clone was counted a few times. The CDR3 DNA sequence: TGTGCCACCGGATCCCCACTAGCGGGGGGGCGAGAGACCCAGTACTTC. As protein: CATGSPLAGGRETQYF. This chain links TRBV10-3 with TRBJ2-5, with 13 bases identical to TRBD2. With 10 bases clipped from V and 4 bases from J, the junction kept 12 bases outside the gene matches. CDR1 and CDR2 from the germline V gene are ENHRY and SYGVKD. This CDR3 contains 16 residues.

The chain is built from TRBV10-3 and TRBJ2-5, with 10 bases fitting TRBD2. Per the germline V gene, CDR1 is ENHRY and CDR2 is SYGVKD. Trimming removed 6 bases from V and 5 bases from J; junction bases left unmatched: 9. The CDR3 contains 15 residues. CDR3 nucleotide sequence: TGTGCCATCAGGGGGGGGACTAGCGAGCTGGAGACCCAGTACTTC. This sequence encodes CAIRGGTSELETQYF.

This clone was seen more than once but under ten times. The V gene is TRBV2, the J gene TRBJ1-1; D is perhaps TRBD1 (6 bases). Trimming cost V 6 bases and J 4 bases, with 18 bases left between them. The CDR3 spans 15 residues. Per germline, CDR1 SNHLY and CDR2 FYNNEI. CDR3 amino acids: CASSPRGAMGTEAFF. DNA for the CDR3: TGTGCCAGCAGCCCGCGGGGGGCGATGGGCACTGAAGCTTTCTTT.

The rearrangement joins TRBV11-3 to TRBJ1-1, with TRBD1 as a possible D gene (5 bases). V was shortened by 8 bases and J by 2 bases, with 6 bases between the two germline ends. The CDR3 length is 11 residues. From germline, CDR1 is SGHNT and CDR2 YENEEA. The CDR3 DNA reads TGTGCCAGCGGGACTAACACTGAAGCTTTCTTT. Translation gives CASGTNTEAFF.

This chain links TRBV7-2 with TRBJ1-1, with D possibly matching TRBD1 (5 bases). The CDR3 spans 16 residues. Per the germline V gene, CDR1 is SGHTA and CDR2 is FQGNSA. Trimming cost V 3 bases and J 7 bases, with 21 bases left between them. CDR3 sequence: CASSFKSRQGSIEAFF. The CDR3 bases are TGTGCCAGCAGCTTTAAATCTAGGCAGGGATCGATTGAAGCTTTCTTT.

This rearrangement joins TRBV7-6 to TRBJ1-1, with D possibly matching TRBD1 (5 bases). The CDR3 is made up of 16 amino acids. V was pared by 0 bases and J by 2 bases, with 13 bases between. Looked up from germline, CDR1 is SGHVS and CDR2 is FNYEAQ. The chain's CDR3 is CASSLAPGGINTEAFF. CDR3 coding DNA: TGTGCCAGCAGCTTAGCGCCCGGGGGAATCAACACTGAAGCTTTCTTT.

The J gene is TRBJ2-1, the V gene TRBV5-1, with a weak D call TRBD2 (5 bases). This CDR3 has 15 amino acids. The V gene lost 2 bases and the J gene lost 2 bases, with 11 bases spanning the gap. Germline CDR1 reads SGHRS; CDR2 reads YFSETQ. CDR3 residues: CASSFRGSPYNEQFF. In DNA, the CDR3 is TGCGCCAGCAGCTTTCGAGGGTCCCCCTACAATGAGCAGTTCTTC.

J is TRBJ1-6 and V is TRBV7-2, with D maybe TRBD1 (6 bases). The CDR3 length is 14 residues. Trimming cost V 5 bases and J 5 bases, with 10 bases left between them. Germline lookup yields CDR1 SGHTA and CDR2 FQGNSA. The CDR3: CASSHDRNNSPLHF. The CDR3 bases are TGTGCCAGCAGCCACGACAGGAATAATTCACCCCTCCACTTT.

This clone was observed a single time. V and J are TRBV7-2 and TRBJ1-1, with TRBD1 identical over 7 bases. Germline trimming cut 6 bases from V and 1 base from J; bases unmatched to any gene: 5. Germline V gene data show CDR1 as SGHTA and CDR2 as FQGNSA. There are 14 residues in the CDR3. This chain's CDR3 is CASSLSGGNTEAFF. Here the CDR3 DNA reads TGTGCCAGCAGTTTATCAGGGGGGAACACTGAAGCTTTCTTT.

The chain uses TRBV9 and TRBJ2-1, with TRBD2 matching over 14 bases. V was clipped by 4 bases and J by 0 bases; unmatched bases: 15. This CDR3 comprises 21 residues. The germline V gene encodes CDR1 SGDLS and CDR2 YYNGEE. CDR3 sequence (DNA): TGTGCCAGCAGCTCGCCGGGACTAGCGGGGGCCACGGGGAGCTCCTACAATGAGCAGTTCTTC. Translating gives CASSSPGLAGATGSSYNEQFF.

This chain joins TRBV4-2 and TRBJ1-2; D possibly corresponds to TRBD1 (6 bases). The CDR3 runs to 15 residues. The V end was cut by 0 bases, the J end by 8 bases, with 16 bases between. Germline CDR1 is LGHNA and CDR2 is YNFKEQ. DNA for the CDR3: TGTGCCAGCAGCCAAGATCAGGGAGGGGGGGGAGGCTACACCTTC. Amino acid sequence: CASSQDQGGGGGYTF.

J is TRBJ2-7 and V is TRBV28; 9 bases match TRBD2. Germline V gene sequence: CDR1 MDHEN, CDR2 SYDVKM. CDR3 length: 18 amino acids. The V and J ends lost 2 bases and 3 bases, in that order; junction bases with no gene match: 14. The CDR3, as DNA: TGTGCCAGCAGTTTAGTGGGACTAGCAACCAAGGCCCGCTACGAGCAGTACTTC. Translated, it gives CASSLVGLATKARYEQYF.

The rearrangement links TRBV7-2 to TRBJ1-1, with D perhaps TRBD1 (6 bases). Trimming removed 4 bases at V and 0 bases at J, with 15 bases between. Germline-derived CDR1 and CDR2 are SGHTA and FQGNSA. The CDR3 sequence is 16 residues long. The CDR3 region is CASSSGVTHLNTEAFF. CDR3 in DNA: TGTGCCAGCAGCTCAGGGGTTACCCACCTGAACACTGAAGCTTTCTTT.

J is TRBJ1-2 and V is TRBV7-3, with D unclear. The length of the CDR3 is 13 residues. Germline V gene sequence: CDR1 SGHTA, CDR2 FQGTGA. The V end lost 5 bases, the J end lost 4 bases, and 11 bases lay between the germline ends. Written as DNA, the CDR3 is TGTGCCAGCAGCCCCGGGAACGCCTATGGCTACACCTTC. It encodes CASSPGNAYGYTF.

The chain is built from TRBV5-4 and TRBJ1-3; unclear D gene. V was shortened by 3 bases and J by 2 bases, with 15 bases between the two germline ends. Germline V gene sequence: CDR1 SGHNT, CDR2 YYREEE (reference sequence). The CDR3 consists of 16 residues. The CDR3 is CASSSERSTTGNTIYF. The CDR3 nucleotides read TGTGCCAGCAGCTCCGAACGATCCACAACTGGAAACACCATATATTTT.

The chain combines TRBV29-1 with TRBJ2-5; TRBD2 aligns across 8 bases. Germline CDR1 reads SQVTM; CDR2 reads ANQGSEA. Unmatched junction bases numbered 8, after V lost 4 bases and J lost 4 bases. The CDR3 has 14 residues. CDR3 nucleotide sequence: TGCAGCGTTGCTCCGGGACTAGGAGGAGAGACCCAGTACTTC. It is translated as CSVAPGLGGETQYF.

The chain carries TRBV18 and TRBJ1-5, with a tentative D call TRBD1 (6 bases). Trimming took 3 bases from V and 2 from J, leaving 11 bases between them. CDR3 length: 15 amino acids. Germline-derived CDR1 and CDR2 are KGHSH and LQKENI. CDR3 nucleotides: TGTGCCAGCTCACCCGGACAGAACCGCAATCAGCCCCAGCATTTT. This gives the protein CASSPGQNRNQPQHF. Variable domain in full (rest from reference TRBV18 and TRBJ1-5): NAGVMQNPRHLVRRRGQEARLRCSPMKGHSHVYWYRQLPEEGLKFMVYLQKENIIDESGMPKERFSAEFPKEGPSILRIQQVVRGDSAAYFCASSPGQNRNQPQHFGDGTRLSIL.

This chain joins TRBV7-9 and TRBJ1-1; 12 bases are shared with TRBD1. CDR1 is SEHNR and CDR2 is FQNEAQ in the germline V gene (reference sequence). Trimming cost V 6 bases and J 5 bases; bases outside gene matches: 7. This CDR3 spans 15 amino acids. The CDR3 sequence is CASRQRDRGRTEAFF. The CDR3 nucleotides read TGTGCCAGCAGACAACGGGACAGGGGGCGAACTGAAGCTTTCTTT.

V gene TRBV15 combines with J gene TRBJ1-2, with a tentative D call TRBD1 (6 bases). This CDR3 contains 14 residues. Germline V gives CDR1 LNHNV, CDR2 YYDKDF (reference sequence). Trimming shortened V by 2 bases and J by 4 bases, and 11 bases separated the two germline ends. This CDR3 reads CATSRTGPRYGYTF. The CDR3 nucleotides are TGTGCCACCAGCAGAACAGGGCCCCGCTATGGCTACACCTTC.

The chain couples TRBV9 to TRBJ2-1; TRBD1 might be the D (5 bases). The CDR3 runs 17 residues. V was cut by 4 bases and J by 0 bases, with 17 bases left in between. From germline, CDR1 is SGDLS and CDR2 YYNGEE. This CDR3 reads CASSLQWGGASYNEQFF. The CDR3 DNA is TGTGCCAGCAGCCTTCAATGGGGTGGGGCCTCCTACAATGAGCAGTTCTTC.

This chain uses TRBV4-1 with TRBJ1-2, with 7 bases aligning to TRBD1. Trimming at V came to 2 bases and at J to 3 bases, leaving 3 bases not matched to a gene. This CDR3 has 14 residues. Looked up from germline, CDR1 is MGHRA and CDR2 is YSYEKL. The CDR3, as DNA: TGCGCCAGCAGCCAACGGGACAGTCACTATGGCTACACCTTC. Amino acids: CASSQRDSHYGYTF.